The 13 T cell receptor beta chains below come from one sample, sequenced in a study of glioma-infiltrating T cells. The iRepertoire nested amplicon-rescue multiplex PCR amplified TCR alpha and beta CDR3s from RNA. TCRdb re-called the multiplex PCR reads with MiXCR, one entry per CDR3 protein. The sample carries 150,000 to 200,000 distinct CDR3 sequences, roughly a third recorded once. Sequenced: glioma tissue, nonneoplastic brain tissue, or PBMCs (not recorded which). These receptors were obtained from a human donor with low-grade glioma or glioblastoma, undergoing nonglioma brain surgery, or in good health (not recorded which).

This clonotype was picked up many times. The chain is built from TRBV20-1 and TRBJ1-5, with D perhaps matching TRBD1 (5 bases). CDR3 length: 15 residues. Trimming shortened V by 6 bases and J by 2 bases, and 17 bases separated the two germline ends. Germline V gene data show CDR1 as DFQATT and CDR2 as SNEGSKA (reference sequence). CDR3 coding DNA: TGCAGTGCAGGGCCATCGGGGCGCGGCAATCAGCCCCAGCATTTT. Translated: CSAGPSGRGNQPQHF.

This clonotype came up a few times. V gene TRBV4-1 combines with J gene TRBJ2-6; possible D gene TRBD1, 6 bases. Trimming stripped 4 bases from V and 4 bases from J, with 11 bases between. The CDR3 is 15 residues long. The germline V gene encodes CDR1 MGHRA and CDR2 YSYEKL. CDR3 sequence: CASSPTGTGANVLTF. The DNA of the CDR3 is TGCGCCAGCAGCCCTACAGGGACCGGGGCCAACGTCCTGACTTTC.

About this clonotype itself: A much larger clone lies a single base off, so this may be a read error. V is TRBV7-2 and J is TRBJ2-7; 12 nucleotides match TRBD2. This CDR3 is 15 amino acids long. Per germline, CDR1 SGHTA and CDR2 FQGNSA. With V trimmed by 4 bases and J by 0 bases, 1 base remained unmatched. The CDR3 sequence: CASSSTSGGSYEQYF. In DNA, the CDR3 is TGTGCCAGCAGCTCGACTAGCGGGGGCTCCTACGAGCAGTACTTC.

This clonotype was seen repeatedly, ten times or more. The J gene is TRBJ2-3, the V gene TRBV7-6; 9 bases line up with TRBD2. The V gene's germline CDR1 is SGHVS and CDR2 FNYEAQ. The CDR3 has 15 residues. Trimming cost V 2 bases and J 4 bases; bases outside gene matches: 4. The DNA for the CDR3 is TGTGCCAGCAGCTTAAGTCTAGCGGGACCAGATACGCAGTATTTT. Translating gives CASSLSLAGPDTQYF.

This clonotype was recorded at least ten times. The V and J genes are TRBV7-2 and TRBJ2-5; 7 bases agree with TRBD2. The CDR3 spans 15 residues. The V and J ends lost 3 bases and 4 bases, in that order; junction bases with no gene match: 8. CDR1 and CDR2 (germline): SGHTA, FQGNSA. The CDR3 here is CASSFFGGSGETQYF. The CDR3 region has the DNA TGTGCCAGCAGCTTTTTCGGCGGGAGTGGAGAGACCCAGTACTTC.

This clonotype came up many times. V is TRBV20-1 and J is TRBJ1-5, with a weak D call TRBD1 (6 bases). Germline-derived CDR1 and CDR2 are DFQATT and SNEGSKA (reference sequence). V lost 4 bases and J lost 5, with 18 bases in between. The length of the CDR3 is 15 residues. CDR3 amino acids: CSAKGGPKLDQPQHF. CDR3 sequence (DNA): TGCAGTGCTAAGGGGGGACCGAAGCTAGATCAGCCCCAGCATTTT.

There are many counts of this clonotype. The rearrangement uses TRBV6-2 or TRBV6-3 and TRBJ2-5, with 9 bases aligning to TRBD1. The CDR3 is 16 amino acids. V was pared by 7 bases and J by 3 bases, with 12 bases of the junction left unmatched. Per the germline V gene, CDR1 is MNHEY and CDR2 is SVGEGT. The CDR3 DNA sequence: TGTGCCAGCACCCAGGACAGGGGACCTCTCAAAGAGACCCAGTACTTC. This gives the protein CASTQDRGPLKETQYF.

This clonotype was picked up many times. The chain carries TRBV20-1 and TRBJ2-7, with 14 bases identical to TRBD2. CDR3 size: 14 residues. The ends lost 5 bases at V and 9 bases at J; junction bases unmatched: 9. From germline, CDR1 is DFQATT and CDR2 SNEGSKA (reference sequence). The CDR3 DNA follows: TGCAGTGCTCGACTAGCGGGAGGGCGGTGGATGCAGTACTTC. Its translation: CSARLAGGRWMQYF.

Notes on this clonotype: A much more abundant neighbour one base away suggests this may be a read error. The chain joins TRBV11-2 to TRBJ2-7; D is unresolved. Germline-derived CDR1 and CDR2 are SGHAT and FQNNGV. The CDR3 covers 11 residues. V lost 7 bases to trimming and J lost 7 bases, with 11 bases between them. The CDR3 spells CASTLLNEQYF. The CDR3 DNA follows: TGTGCCAGCACGCTATTAAATGAGCAGTACTTC.

With respect to this clonotype: A far larger clone lies a single base away; this is likely a read error. This chain connects TRBV6-5 to TRBJ2-1; D uncertain. The CDR3 loop spans 11 amino acids. The germline CDR1 and CDR2 sequences are MNHEY and SVGAGI. Deletions cut 5 bases from V and 13 bases from J, with 12 bases between. CDR3 loop: CASSREETQFF. In nucleotides, the CDR3 is TGTGCCAGCAGTAGAGAAGAGACCCAGTTCTTC.

A remark on this clonotype: Since a much larger clone is just one base distant, this may be a read error. The rearrangement joins TRBV27 to TRBJ2-5, with 8 nucleotides matching TRBD1. With V trimmed by 5 bases and J by 7 bases, 12 bases remained unmatched. Looked up from germline, CDR1 is MNHEY and CDR2 is SMNVEV (reference sequence). The CDR3 consists of 15 residues. The CDR3: CASSPPDRARSTQYF. CDR3 DNA sequence: TGTGCCAGCAGTCCACCGGACAGGGCCCGATCGACCCAGTACTTC.

Only a few counts were recorded for this clonotype. V usage is TRBV5-4 and J usage is TRBJ1-2, with D unclear. The ends were cut back, 1 base at V and 0 bases at J, with 13 bases in the middle. This CDR3 region has 16 residues. Germline lookup yields CDR1 SGHNT and CDR2 YYREEE (reference sequence). The DNA of the CDR3 is TGTGCCAGCAGCTTGCCAACGACGGGTGCTAACTATGGCTACACCTTC. Translation: CASSLPTTGANYGYTF.

This clonotype was counted many times. The rearrangement joins TRBV6-6 to TRBJ2-1; 9 positions agree with TRBD1. Trimming at V came to 2 bases and at J to 4 bases, leaving 6 bases not matched to a gene. Germline V gene sequence: CDR1 MNHNY, CDR2 SVGAGI (reference sequence). There are 16 residues in the CDR3. The CDR3 DNA sequence: TGTGCCAGCAGTTACAACAGGGGGCTGGGTTACAATGAGCAGTTCTTC. It translates to CASSYNRGLGYNEQFF.